The subject of this entry is one T cell receptor beta chain. The antigen is unknown. Researchers ran the PCR with 60 Vbeta and 13 Jbeta primers. Data came from immunoSEQ multiplex PCR; TCRdb stores just in-frame clones and leaves some out. The table records roughly 120,000 clones, over 70% of them present only once. The sample comes from a study of cytomegalovirus exposure and HLA in healthy donors. About the research overall: Ancestry clustering placed around 80% of roughly 400 genotyped donors in the Caucasian-associated cluster. Whole-study results and caveats: In a later analysis, a missense DCLRE1C variant was linked to TCR beta V- and J-gene trimming. When a later analysis was performed, an Asian-associated ancestry cluster reportedly had fewer N-insertions than the 666-donor mean.

This CDR3 contains 14 residues. V shed 0 bases and J 7 bases; nucleotides not matched to a gene: 6. Germline V CDR1 and CDR2: MNHEY, SVGAGI. J is TRBJ2-7 and V is TRBV6-5; 7 nucleotides align to TRBD1. The sample was PBMCs. The clonotype was recovered from a woman in her forties in good health and CMV-seronegative. The CDR3 spells CASSYSDRSVEQYF. The CDR3 nucleotides are TGTGCCAGCAGTTACTCGGACAGGTCCGTAGAGCAGTACTTC.